The 7 T cell receptor beta chains below come from one sample, sequenced in a study of OX40 agonist ivuxolimab in advanced cancers. Method: immunoSEQ multiplex PCR; TCRdb's copy keeps in-frame clones and lacks some. The data hold tens of thousands of clones, with 80% to 85% observed a single time. The specimen was CD4+ or CD8+ T cells sorted from blood, collected in a trial of the OX40 agonist ivuxolimab. Source of these receptors: an adult with an advanced solid tumor such as melanoma, head and neck, liver or kidney cancer.

The chain has TRBV7-2 and TRBJ2-5; TRBD2 might be the D (6 bases). The CDR3 covers 14 residues. Germline CDR1 is SGHTA and CDR2 is FQGNSA. V was pared by 0 bases and J by 5 bases, with 10 bases between. The CDR3 DNA reads as TGTGCCAGCAGCTTAGCTGGGGGGTACGAGACCCAGTACTTC. Amino acid sequence: CASSLAGGYETQYF.

The chain employs TRBV9 and TRBJ1-2; D might be TRBD1 (6 bases). Germline lookup yields CDR1 SGDLS and CDR2 YYNGEE. V shed 3 bases and J shed 5 bases, with 14 bases lying between them. This CDR3 spans 14 amino acids. CDR3 amino acids: CASSGTGQHYGYTF. The CDR3 coding sequence is TGTGCCAGCAGCGGAACAGGACAGCATTATGGCTACACCTTC.

The rearrangement joins TRBV6-5 to TRBJ2-6; no reliable D call. This CDR3 region has 15 residues. In germline, CDR1 is MNHEY, CDR2 SVGAGI. The V and J ends lost 4 bases and 0 bases respectively, with 7 bases between them. In nucleotides, the CDR3 is TGTGCCAGCAGTTCCGGTGTCTCTGGGGCCAACGTCCTGACTTTC. Protein: CASSSGVSGANVLTF.

This clone was detected once. CDR3 sequence (DNA): TGTGCCAGCAGGATCGGGACAGGGGGGGACGAGCAGTACTTC. Its translation: CASRIGTGGDEQYF. This chain uses TRBV6-5 with TRBJ2-7; 11 positions match TRBD1. The V segment lost 6 bases and the J segment 5 bases; nucleotides outside the gene matches: 6. This CDR3 is built from 14 residues. Germline values: CDR1 MNHEY, CDR2 SVGAGI.

V gene TRBV13 combines with J gene TRBJ2-5; 9 positions agree with TRBD1. The CDR3 length is 16 residues. After removal of 1 base from V and 4 bases from J, the junction contained 7 bases not matched to a gene. Per the germline V gene, CDR1 is PRHDT and CDR2 is FYEKMQ (reference sequence). Here the CDR3 DNA reads TGTGCCAGCAGCTTAGCAGAACAGGGGGCTGTAGAGACCCAGTACTTC. Translation: CASSLAEQGAVETQYF.

This chain links TRBV5-1 with TRBJ1-5; TRBD1 is a possible D gene (5 bases). The CDR3 length is 15 residues. The V end lost 0 bases, the J end lost 7 bases, and 14 bases lay between the germline ends. The germline CDR1 and CDR2 sequences are SGHRS and YFSETQ. The CDR3 coding sequence is TGCGCCAGCAGCTTGGATCACCGGGGCGAGCAGCCCCAGCATTTT. Its protein is CASSLDHRGEQPQHF.

This rearrangement joins TRBV6-6 to TRBJ1-2; D gene unclear. With 0 bases removed from V and 6 bases from J, the gap between germline ends came to 8 bases. The CDR3 contains 13 residues. CDR1 MNHNY and CDR2 SVGAGI come from the germline V gene (reference sequence). CDR3: CASSYSRENGYTF. DNA of the CDR3: TGTGCCAGCAGTTACTCGAGGGAGAATGGCTACACCTTC.